This T cell receptor (beta chain) was retrieved from a study of metastatic and nonmetastatic thyroid tumors. This clone was seen many times. As yet, its antigen is unknown. Thyroid surgery was preceded by no treatment in any patient. Per the authors' pipeline: A distant-metastasis classifier for papillary thyroid cancer was built using CDR3 differences across clinicopathological groups. Via MiXCR, TCRdb re-called the PCR reads. TCRdb, rather than the study authors, made the V and J calls. The table records 53,000 or so clones, 20% to 25% of them present only once. The study, taken as a whole, reports: Reports indicated that malignant thyroid tumors showed significantly higher TCR beta diversity than benign nodules did, in blood and tumor.

The TCR comes from a female donor with papillary thyroid cancer or a benign thyroid nodule (not recorded which). Some clones in this sample may be carry-over from other donors' samples. The sequenced sample was blood.

This chain's CDR3 is CASSPTWDSEISYEQYF. The CDR3 DNA follows: TGTGCCAGCAGCCCGACCTGGGACAGCGAAATTTCCTACGAGCAGTACTTC. The chain has TRBV7-9 and TRBJ2-7, with TRBD1 identical over 7 bases. This CDR3 spans 17 amino acids. Germline V gene sequence: CDR1 SEHNR, CDR2 FQNEAQ (reference sequence). V lost 5 bases and J lost 1; bases outside the gene matches: 14.